Below are 27 T cell receptor beta chains sequenced from a single sample in a study of blood T cell repertoires in COVID-19. Only in-frame clones appear in the TCRdb table, and some are missing; sequencing was by immunoSEQ multiplex PCR. The sample lists around 300,000 clones, 89% seen once, with under 2.5% in the top ten. The sample consisted of peripheral blood. The source is a man aged 50-59 years with acute or convalescent COVID-19.

The rearrangement uses TRBV5-6 and TRBJ1-4; D might be TRBD1 (5 bases). Germline assignment: CDR1 SGHDT and CDR2 YYEEEE. The ends were cut back, 4 bases at V and 8 bases at J, with 18 bases in the middle. The CDR3 sequence is 15 residues long. The CDR3 sequence: CASSMGYGAREKLFF. The CDR3 coding sequence is TGTGCCAGCAGCATGGGATATGGGGCGAGGGAAAAACTGTTTTTT.

This sequence joins TRBV7-9 and TRBJ1-5; 11 bases are a match to TRBD1. Germline CDR1 and CDR2: SEHNR and FQNEAQ (reference sequence). CDR3 length: 18 amino acids. The V and J ends lost 0 bases and 4 bases, in that order; junction bases with no gene match: 8. CDR3 in DNA: TGTGCCAGCAGCTTAGCGCCGGGGACAGGGGGGACTAATCAGCCCCAGCATTTT. It translates to CASSLAPGTGGTNQPQHF.

This rearrangement joins TRBV11-3 to TRBJ2-3; 7 nucleotides agree with TRBD2. The CDR3 is 12 residues long. V shed 4 bases and J 14 bases; nucleotides not matched to a gene: 9. Germline V gene lookup returns CDR1 SGHNT and CDR2 YENEEA. The CDR3 is CASSSGGVIRYF. CDR3 DNA sequence: TGTGCCAGCAGCTCGGGGGGAGTAATTAGGTATTTT.

This chain connects TRBV15 to TRBJ1-1; a possible D gene is TRBD1 (5 bases). The CDR3 is made up of 11 amino acids. In germline, CDR1 is LNHNV, CDR2 YYDKDF (reference sequence). V was cut by 3 bases and J by 12 bases, with 11 bases left in between. This chain's CDR3 is CATSRAGRPFF. CDR3 sequence (DNA): TGTGCCACCAGCAGGGCAGGGAGGCCTTTCTTT.

The sample holds a few counts of this clone. The genes are TRBV5-4 and TRBJ1-1; D call uncertain. The CDR3 is 13 residues long. Germline V gene lookup returns CDR1 SGHNT and CDR2 YYREEE (reference sequence). V was cut by 0 bases and J by 1 base, with 4 bases left in between. The CDR3 DNA is TGTGCCAGCAGCTTGGAACAGAACACTGAAGCTTTCTTT. It is translated as CASSLEQNTEAFF.

The chain employs TRBV7-9 and TRBJ2-7, with TRBD1 as a possible D gene (6 bases). V dropped 2 bases and J dropped 1 base, with 9 bases sitting between them. Per germline, CDR1 SEHNR and CDR2 FQNEAQ (reference sequence). The CDR3 has 14 amino acids. The CDR3 region is CASSLRRGSYEQYF. In nucleotides, the CDR3 is TGTGCCAGCAGCTTACGCAGGGGTTCCTACGAGCAGTACTTC.

This chain connects TRBV5-4 to TRBJ1-6; a weak D match, TRBD1 (6 bases). Germline loops: CDR1 SGHNT, CDR2 YYREEE (reference sequence). The CDR3 contains 16 residues. The V end lost 3 bases, the J end lost 5 bases, and 15 bases lay between the germline ends. CDR3 residues: CASSSNRQDHNSPLHF. The CDR3 nucleotides are TGTGCCAGCAGCTCAAACAGACAGGACCATAATTCACCCCTCCACTTT.

This chain uses TRBV10-3 with TRBJ2-6; D uncertain. Germline assignment: CDR1 ENHRY and CDR2 SYGVKD. CDR3 length equals 15 residues. Trimming left V 6 bases short and J 0 bases short, with 9 bases between. The CDR3, as DNA: TGTGCCATCAGAACCCCAGACTCTGGGGCCAACGTCCTGACTTTC. As protein: CAIRTPDSGANVLTF.

The chain links TRBV6-5 to TRBJ2-5; perhaps TRBD1 as D (6 bases). The CDR3 has 15 amino acids. V was pared by 0 bases and J by 2 bases, with 10 bases between. Germline values: CDR1 MNHEY, CDR2 SVGAGI. The CDR3 is CASSYSSGAQETQYF. The CDR3 nucleotides read TGTGCCAGCAGTTACTCTTCAGGGGCGCAAGAGACCCAGTACTTC.

CDR3 amino acids: CATSDRTGGGDEQFF. For the CDR3, the DNA is TGTGCCACCAGTGACCGGACAGGGGGGGGAGATGAGCAGTTCTTC. The chain couples TRBV24-1 to TRBJ2-1, with TRBD1 matching 10 bases. Per germline, CDR1 KGHDR and CDR2 SFDVKD. The V segment lost 4 bases and the J segment 8 bases; nucleotides outside the gene matches: 7. This CDR3 contains 15 residues.

The chain combines TRBV19 with TRBJ2-2; 7 nucleotides match TRBD2. V lost 1 base, J lost 7 bases, and 6 bases stayed unmatched. This CDR3 has 15 amino acids. Germline CDR1 is LNHDA and CDR2 is SQIVND (reference sequence). The CDR3 sequence: CASSIGPREGGELFF. The CDR3 DNA is TGTGCCAGTAGTATAGGACCCAGGGAGGGCGGGGAGCTGTTTTTT.

This chain connects TRBV7-9 to TRBJ1-2; D might be TRBD1 (6 bases). The CDR3 length is 14 residues. CDR1 and CDR2 from the germline V gene are SEHNR and FQNEAQ (reference sequence). The V and J ends lost 5 bases and 4 bases respectively, with 14 bases between them. The CDR3 spells CASSKTDRGYGYTF. The CDR3 bases are TGTGCCAGCAGCAAAACGGACAGAGGCTATGGCTACACCTTC.

The V gene is TRBV6-6, the J gene TRBJ2-3; D may be TRBD2 (7 bases). CDR3 size: 15 residues. Looked up from germline, CDR1 is MNHNY and CDR2 is SVGAGI (reference sequence). V was cut by 2 bases and J by 0 bases, with 9 bases left in between. CDR3 sequence (DNA): TGTGCCAGCAGTTACGCGGGGGCGAGCACAGATACGCAGTATTTT. It is translated as CASSYAGASTDTQYF.

The J gene is TRBJ2-7, the V gene TRBV2; tentative D call: TRBD1 (5 bases). Trimming removed 9 bases at V and 0 bases at J, with 12 bases between. Germline-derived CDR1 and CDR2 are SNHLY and FYNNEI. The CDR3 totals 13 residues. CDR3 DNA: TGTGCCAGTCCCCGGACACCCTCCTACGAGCAGTACTTC. This sequence encodes CASPRTPSYEQYF. Combining the CDR3 with reference TRBV2 and TRBJ2-7 gives the whole variable domain EPEVTQTPSHQVTQMGQEVILRCVPISNHLYFYWYRQILGQKVEFLVSFYNNEISEKSEIFDDQFSVERPDGSNFTLKIRSTKLEDSAMYFCASPRTPSYEQYFGPGTRLTVT.

The chain is built from TRBV6-5 and TRBJ2-7; D may be TRBD2 (5 bases). The CDR3 sequence is 14 residues long. Germline lookup yields CDR1 MNHEY and CDR2 SVGAGI. Trimming removed 2 bases from V and 1 base from J, with 9 bases in between. The DNA of the CDR3 is TGTGCCAGCAGTTACGAGGGCATTTCCTACGAGCAGTACTTC. Amino acids: CASSYEGISYEQYF.

This sequence joins TRBV5-1 and TRBJ1-1; D is undetermined. Germline CDR1 and CDR2: SGHRS and YFSETQ. The CDR3 is 15 residues long. Trimming stripped 2 bases from V and 0 bases from J, with 11 bases between. The CDR3 coding sequence is TGCGCCAGCAGCTTTAGCGGAGAGGTGAACACTGAAGCTTTCTTT. Translated, it gives CASSFSGEVNTEAFF.

This clone was detected only once. This sequence joins TRBV20-1 and TRBJ2-7, with no clear D. Germline V gene sequence: CDR1 DFQATT, CDR2 SNEGSKA (reference sequence). V lost 3 bases to trimming and J lost 7 bases, with 19 bases between them. There are 14 residues in the CDR3. The CDR3 sequence: CSASSGWVAGEQYF. The CDR3 DNA reads as TGCAGTGCTAGTTCCGGGTGGGTCGCTGGTGAGCAGTACTTC.

The chain is built from TRBV7-9 and TRBJ1-1; a weak D match, TRBD1 (5 bases). The CDR3 has 14 amino acids. Germline assignment: CDR1 SEHNR and CDR2 FQNEAQ (reference sequence). Trimming took off 1 base at V and 6 bases at J, with 12 bases between the two ends. The CDR3 DNA follows: TGTGCCAGCAGCTTAGATTACCGGGGGTCTGAAGCTTTCTTT. Protein: CASSLDYRGSEAFF.

The chain combines TRBV9 with TRBJ1-3; a possible D gene is TRBD1 (6 bases). Germline V CDR1 and CDR2: SGDLS, YYNGEE. Trimming removed 4 bases from V and 0 bases from J, with 14 bases in between. The CDR3 loop spans 16 amino acids. For the CDR3, the DNA is TGTGCCAGCAGCCCCGAGGGAGGGGGCTCTGGAAACACCATATATTTT. It is translated as CASSPEGGGSGNTIYF. Drawing the rest from reference TRBV9 and TRBJ1-3, the complete variable domain is DSGVTQTPKHLITATGQRVTLRCSPRSGDLSVYWYQQSLDQGLQFLIQYYNGEERAKGNILERFSAQQFPDLHSELNLSSLELGDSALYFCASSPEGGGSGNTIYFGEGSWLTVV.

The V call is TRBV29-1, the J call TRBJ1-1, with 9 bases matching TRBD1. In germline, CDR1 is SQVTM, CDR2 ANQGSEA. V lost 5 bases to trimming and J lost 0 bases; unmatched junction nucleotides: 4. The CDR3 contains 14 residues. The DNA for the CDR3 is TGCAGCGTTCGGACAGGGGAAATGAACACTGAAGCTTTCTTT. Encoded protein: CSVRTGEMNTEAFF.

DNA for the CDR3: TGCGCCAGCAGCCAAACAGGGTTGGGCTATGGCTACACCTTC. It encodes CASSQTGLGYGYTF. The chain employs TRBV4-1 and TRBJ1-2, with a weak D call TRBD1 (6 bases). Trimming took off 2 bases at V and 4 bases at J, with 11 bases between the two ends. In germline, CDR1 is MGHRA, CDR2 YSYEKL. CDR3 length: 14 residues.

The rearrangement joins TRBV5-4 to TRBJ1-1, with a possible D match to TRBD1 (6 bases). Trimming took 0 bases from V and 1 from J, leaving 7 bases between them. CDR1 and CDR2 (germline): SGHNT, YYREEE (reference sequence). This CDR3 comprises 14 residues. CDR3 nucleotide sequence: TGTGCCAGCAGCTTGGGACAGGCGAACACTGAAGCTTTCTTT. Translating it yields CASSLGQANTEAFF.

The chain employs TRBV9 and TRBJ2-5, with TRBD2 identical over 12 bases. Germline V gene sequence: CDR1 SGDLS, CDR2 YYNGEE. The CDR3 consists of 18 residues. The V segment lost 7 bases and the J segment 3 bases; nucleotides outside the gene matches: 16. CDR3 amino acids: CASSRRGLAGGREETQYF. The CDR3 region has the DNA TGTGCCAGCTCCCGTAGAGGTCTAGCGGGGGGGCGTGAAGAGACCCAGTACTTC.

The V and J genes are TRBV9 and TRBJ2-5, with 8 bases matching TRBD2. This CDR3 comprises 15 residues. Germline CDR1 reads SGDLS; CDR2 reads YYNGEE. Germline trimming cut 7 bases from V and 5 bases from J; bases unmatched to any gene: 13. CDR3 protein: CASSPIRGGLETQYF. In DNA form, the CDR3 reads TGTGCCAGCTCCCCGATCCGGGGGGGCCTGGAGACCCAGTACTTC.

The V call is TRBV11-2, the J call TRBJ1-1, with 8 bases aligning to TRBD1. Looked up from germline, CDR1 is SGHAT and CDR2 is FQNNGV. There are 17 residues in the CDR3. V lost 5 bases and J lost 0; bases outside the gene matches: 11. CDR3: CASSVLRGRRLNTEAFF. As DNA, the CDR3 is TGTGCCAGCAGCGTCCTCAGGGGGCGCAGATTGAACACTGAAGCTTTCTTT.

This chain links TRBV5-1 with TRBJ1-1, with a weak D call TRBD1 (5 bases). V was shortened by 2 bases and J by 7 bases, with 9 bases between the two germline ends. CDR3 length: 12 residues. Germline V CDR1 and CDR2: SGHRS, YFSETQ. In DNA form, the CDR3 reads TGCGCCAGCAGCTTAATGCAGGGTGAAGCTTTCTTT. This gives the protein CASSLMQGEAFF.

J is TRBJ1-5 and V is TRBV6-6, with no clear D. V was cut by 3 bases and J by 0 bases, with 6 bases left in between. The germline CDR1 and CDR2 sequences are MNHNY and SVGAGI (reference sequence). The CDR3 has 14 residues. The CDR3 DNA sequence: TGTGCCAGCAGTTATACAGATAGCAATCAGCCCCAGCATTTT. Amino acids: CASSYTDSNQPQHF.